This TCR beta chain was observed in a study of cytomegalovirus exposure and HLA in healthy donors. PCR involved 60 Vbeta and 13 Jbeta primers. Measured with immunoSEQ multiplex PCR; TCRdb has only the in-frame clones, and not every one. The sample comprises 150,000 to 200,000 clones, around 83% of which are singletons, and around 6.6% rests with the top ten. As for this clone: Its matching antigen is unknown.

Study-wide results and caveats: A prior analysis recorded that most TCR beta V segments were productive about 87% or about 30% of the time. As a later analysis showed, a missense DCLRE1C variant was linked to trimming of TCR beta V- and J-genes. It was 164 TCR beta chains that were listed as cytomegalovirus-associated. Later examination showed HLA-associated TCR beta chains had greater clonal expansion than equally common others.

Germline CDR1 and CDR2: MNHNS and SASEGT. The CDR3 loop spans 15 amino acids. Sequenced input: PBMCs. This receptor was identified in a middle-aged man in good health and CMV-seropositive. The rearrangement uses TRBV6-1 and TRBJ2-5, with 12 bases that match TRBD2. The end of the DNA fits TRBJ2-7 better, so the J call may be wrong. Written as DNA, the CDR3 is TGTGCCAGCAGTGTACTAGCGGGGGGTCCCTACGAGCAGTACTTC. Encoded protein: CASSVLAGGPYEQYF.